The clone carrying this T cell receptor beta chain was seen only a few times. The germline gives CDR1 SEHNR, CDR2 FQNEAQ (reference sequence). The CDR3 consists of 14 residues. Trimming took 3 bases from V and 8 from J, leaving 14 bases between them. The source of the sample is a study of T-cell reconstitution after alpha-beta-depleted transplantation in children. A TCRbeta library incorporating unique molecular identifiers was prepared. In TCRdb, the PCR reads were re-called with MiXCR into one record per CDR3 protein. The sample shows about 400,000 distinct CDR3 sequences, just over 20% of them seen only once.

The sequences come from PBMCs from the stem cell graft donor, collected from the stem cell graft. The chain uses TRBV7-9 and TRBJ2-1; D unclear. This TCR was sampled from a human donor who donated a stem cell graft to a child with acute myeloid leukemia. This CDR3 is CASSFEFHPDEQFF. CDR3 bases: TGTGCCAGCAGCTTCGAGTTTCACCCGGATGAGCAGTTCTTC.